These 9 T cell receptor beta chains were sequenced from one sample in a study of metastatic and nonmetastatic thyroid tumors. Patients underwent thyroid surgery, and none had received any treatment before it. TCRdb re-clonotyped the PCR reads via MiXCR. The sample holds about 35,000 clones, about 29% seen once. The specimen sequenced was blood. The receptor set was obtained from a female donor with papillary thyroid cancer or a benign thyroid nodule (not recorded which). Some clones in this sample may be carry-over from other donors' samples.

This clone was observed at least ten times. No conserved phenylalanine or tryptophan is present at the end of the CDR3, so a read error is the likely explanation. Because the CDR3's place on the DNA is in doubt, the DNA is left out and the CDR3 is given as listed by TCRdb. The CDR3 sequence is CASSLPRDRGSIG. This chain uses TRBV5-8 with TRBJ1-1; the table's D call, TRBD1, has no DNA check behind it. Germline V gene lookup returns CDR1 SGHTS and CDR2 YDEGEE. Ends included, the CDR3 has 13 residues.

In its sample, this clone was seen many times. In nucleotides, the CDR3 is TGTGCCAGCAGCTTAGCACAGGGGCCCAATCAGCCCCAGCATTTT. Its protein is CASSLAQGPNQPQHF. This rearrangement joins TRBV7-9 to TRBJ1-5; 7 bases agree with TRBD1. Germline trimming cut 0 bases from V and 3 bases from J; bases unmatched to any gene: 2. The V gene's germline CDR1 is SEHNR and CDR2 FQNEAQ (reference sequence). This CDR3 comprises 15 residues.

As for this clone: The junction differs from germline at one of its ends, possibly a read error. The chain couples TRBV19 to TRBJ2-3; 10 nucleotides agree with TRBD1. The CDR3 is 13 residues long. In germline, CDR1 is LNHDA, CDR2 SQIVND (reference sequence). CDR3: CSSRDRGTDTQYF. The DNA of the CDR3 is TGTTCCAGTAGGGACAGGGGCACAGATACGCAGTATTTC.

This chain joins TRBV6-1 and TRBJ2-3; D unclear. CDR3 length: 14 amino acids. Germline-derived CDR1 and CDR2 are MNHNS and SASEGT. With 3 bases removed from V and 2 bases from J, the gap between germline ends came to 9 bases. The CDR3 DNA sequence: TGTGCCAGCAGTGATGAGTCCGCCACAGATACGCAGTATTTT. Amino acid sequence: CASSDESATDTQYF.

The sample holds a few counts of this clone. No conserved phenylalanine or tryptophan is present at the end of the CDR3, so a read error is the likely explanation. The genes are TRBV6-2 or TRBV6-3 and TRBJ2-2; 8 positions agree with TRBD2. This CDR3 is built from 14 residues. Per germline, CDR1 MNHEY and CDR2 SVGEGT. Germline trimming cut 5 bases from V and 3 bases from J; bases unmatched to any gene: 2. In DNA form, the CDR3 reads TGTGCCAGCAGTATCGGGGGGGACACCGGGGAGCTGTTTTCT. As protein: CASSIGGDTGELFS.

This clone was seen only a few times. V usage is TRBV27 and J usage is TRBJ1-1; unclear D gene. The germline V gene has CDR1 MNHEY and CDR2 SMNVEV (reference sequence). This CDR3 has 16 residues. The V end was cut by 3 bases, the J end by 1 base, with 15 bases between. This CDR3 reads CASSFGPPLRNTEAFF. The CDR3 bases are TGTGCCAGCAGTTTTGGACCCCCTTTGAGGAACACTGAAGCTTTCTTT.

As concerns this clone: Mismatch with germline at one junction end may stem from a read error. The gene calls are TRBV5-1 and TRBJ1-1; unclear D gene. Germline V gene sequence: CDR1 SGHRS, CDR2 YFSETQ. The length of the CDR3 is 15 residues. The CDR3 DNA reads TGCGACAGCAGTCCGGAGTTTAACCTGAACTCTGAAGCTTTCTTT. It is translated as CDSSPEFNLNSEAFF.

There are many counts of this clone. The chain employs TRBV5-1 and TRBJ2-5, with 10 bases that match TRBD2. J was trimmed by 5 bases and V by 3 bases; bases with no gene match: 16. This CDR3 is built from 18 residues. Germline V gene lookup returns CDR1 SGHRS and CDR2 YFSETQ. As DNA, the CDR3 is TGCGCCAGCAGCTCGGTAGCGGGAGGTAGTTTGCTGTCGGAGACCCAGTACTTC. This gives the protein CASSSVAGGSLLSETQYF.

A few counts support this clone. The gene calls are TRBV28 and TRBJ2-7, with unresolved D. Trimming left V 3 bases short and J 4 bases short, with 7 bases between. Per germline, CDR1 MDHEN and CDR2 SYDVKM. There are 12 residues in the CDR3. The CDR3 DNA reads TGTGCCAGCAGTTTTGGAGCTTACGAGCAGTACTTC. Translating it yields CASSFGAYEQYF.